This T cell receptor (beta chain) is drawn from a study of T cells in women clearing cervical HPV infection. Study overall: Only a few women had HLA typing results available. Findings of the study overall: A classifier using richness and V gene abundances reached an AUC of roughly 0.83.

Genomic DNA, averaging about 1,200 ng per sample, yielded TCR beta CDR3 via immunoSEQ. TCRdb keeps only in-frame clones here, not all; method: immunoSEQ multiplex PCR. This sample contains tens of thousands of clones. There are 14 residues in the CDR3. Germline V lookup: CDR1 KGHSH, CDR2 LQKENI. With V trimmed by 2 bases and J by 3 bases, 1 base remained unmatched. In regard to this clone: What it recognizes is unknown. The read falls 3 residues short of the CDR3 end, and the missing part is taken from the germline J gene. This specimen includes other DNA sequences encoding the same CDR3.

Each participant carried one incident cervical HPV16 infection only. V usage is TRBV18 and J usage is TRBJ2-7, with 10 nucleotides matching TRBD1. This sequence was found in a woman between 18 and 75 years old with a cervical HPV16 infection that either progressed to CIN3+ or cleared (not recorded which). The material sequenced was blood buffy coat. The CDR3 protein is CASSPGTGDYEQYF. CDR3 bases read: TGTGCCAGCTCACCAGGGACAGGGGACTACGAG.